The sample holds many counts of the clone carrying this T cell receptor (beta chain). The antigen remains undetermined. The read halts 3 residues ahead of the CDR3 end, with the missing end drawn from the germline J gene. The data are from a study of T cell clonality in common variable immunodeficiency. Notes on the study in general: Compared with controls, CVID subjects had fewer shared TCRbeta clones. In common variable immunodeficiency, TCR beta chains reportedly carried fewer deletions and N-nucleotide insertions. CVID subjects had higher TCRbeta clonality than healthy controls, most marked in about a third.

Measured with immunoSEQ multiplex PCR; TCRdb has only the in-frame clones, and not every one. Observed are 25,000 to 35,000 clones, no singletons, with the top ten taking about 3.3%. This CDR3 contains 15 residues. From germline, CDR1 is SGHRS and CDR2 YFSETQ. Trimming shortened V by 3 bases and J by 1 base, and 13 bases separated the two germline ends. Aged roughly 9 to 64 years, CVID subjects averaged about 42 years old. Blood came from CVID subjects not ill and not taking immunomodulatory or immunosuppressive medication. The V gene is TRBV5-1, the J gene TRBJ1-1; tentative D call: TRBD1 (6 bases). Material: peripheral blood mononuclear cells. The receptor comes from a human donor with common variable immunodeficiency. CDR3 loop: CASSWAGTRNTEAFF. The CDR3 DNA, read in part, is TGCGCCAGCAGCTGGGCCGGGACACGGAACACTGAA.